This TCR beta chain came from a study of T-cell reconstitution after alpha-beta-depleted transplantation in children. During its preparation, the TCRbeta library received unique molecular identifiers. MiXCR, run by TCRdb on the PCR reads, gives a single entry per CDR3 protein. Among around 700,000 distinct CDR3 sequences listed, about an eighth were seen once. The study's findings and limits: Approximately two months post-transplant, alpha-beta T cells reportedly originated from several hundred expanded graft clones. It was newly produced T cells that mostly accounted for T-cell counts and diversity one year after transplant. Diversity of TCRbeta at day 60 was high in some patients, arising from surviving recipient T cells and thymic progenitors.

In regard to this clonotype: Its antigen is unknown.

Germline CDR1 is SGHRS and CDR2 is YFSETQ. The CDR3 extends over 16 amino acids. The germline V and J ends were trimmed by 2 bases and 2 bases, with 16 bases remaining between them. The TCR sequence derives from a girl aged 2 to 10 with congenital amegakaryocytic thrombocytopenia, due to receive a stem cell transplant. This sequence joins TRBV5-1 and TRBJ1-1; weak D call: TRBD1 (6 bases). The specimen was PBMCs, collected before TCRalphabeta/CD19-depleted stem cell transplant. CDR3 protein: CASSFRQGIGNTEAFF. CDR3 nucleotide sequence: TGCGCCAGCAGCTTCCGCCAGGGGATAGGAAACACTGAAGCTTTCTTT.